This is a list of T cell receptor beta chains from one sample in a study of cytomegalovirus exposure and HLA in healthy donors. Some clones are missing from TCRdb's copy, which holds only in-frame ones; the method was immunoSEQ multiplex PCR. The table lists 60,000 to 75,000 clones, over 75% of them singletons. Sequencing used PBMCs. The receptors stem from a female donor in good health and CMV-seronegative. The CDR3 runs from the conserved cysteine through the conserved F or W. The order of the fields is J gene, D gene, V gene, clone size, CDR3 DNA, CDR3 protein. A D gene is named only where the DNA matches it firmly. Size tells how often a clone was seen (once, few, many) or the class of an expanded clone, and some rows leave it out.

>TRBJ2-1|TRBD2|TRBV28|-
TGTGCCAGCTGCTCTAGCGGGAAGTGGAATGAGCAGTTCTTC
CASCSSGKWNEQFF
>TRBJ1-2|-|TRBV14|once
TGTGCCAGCAGACAGGGTGGCTATGGCTACACCTTC
CASRQGGYGYTF
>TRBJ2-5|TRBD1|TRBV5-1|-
TGCGCCAGCAGCCTCGCTACAGGGGAGGAGACCCAGTACTTC
CASSLATGEETQYF
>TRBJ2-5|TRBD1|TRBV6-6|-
TGTGCCAGCAGTTTAGGACAGGGCGAGTACTTC
CASSLGQGEYF
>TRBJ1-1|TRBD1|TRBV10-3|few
TGTGCCATCAGAGGACAGGGGGGGGTGTCCACTGAAGCTTTCTTT
CAIRGQGGVSTEAFF
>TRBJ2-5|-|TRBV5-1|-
TGCGCCACTAACTCCGGGACAATGAAGACCCAGTACTTC
CATNSGTMKTQYF
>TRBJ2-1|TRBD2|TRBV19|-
TGTGCCAGTAGGGGGGGGGATAGGTACAATGAGCAGTTCTTC
CASRGGDRYNEQFF
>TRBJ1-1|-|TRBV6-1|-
TGTGCCAGCATCTTCGACAGCCTTGAAGCTTTCTTT
CASIFDSLEAFF
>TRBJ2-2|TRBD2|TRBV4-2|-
TGTGCCAGCAGCCGACTAGCGGGAGACACCGGGGAGCTGTTTTTT
CASSRLAGDTGELFF
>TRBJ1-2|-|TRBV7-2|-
TGTGCTAGCACCTTAGGTGGCCGTGGGACATCAGTTAACTATGGCTACACCTTC
CASTLGGRGTSVNYGYTF
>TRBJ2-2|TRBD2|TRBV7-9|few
TGTGCCAGCAGACCCGGACTAGCGAACACCGGGGAGCTGTTTTTT
CASRPGLANTGELFF
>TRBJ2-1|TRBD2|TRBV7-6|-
TGTGCCAGCAGTTTACAAGGACTAGTCTCCAATGAGCAGTTCTTC
CASSLQGLVSNEQFF
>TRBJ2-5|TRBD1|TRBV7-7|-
TGTGCTAGCAGTTCCGGACAGGGTTCAGGAGAGACCCAGTACTTC
CASSSGQGSGETQYF
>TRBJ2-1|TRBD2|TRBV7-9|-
TGTGCCAGCAGCTTAGTCCTAGCTGGGAGCGGGGGTGAGCAGTTCTTC
CASSLVLAGSGGEQFF
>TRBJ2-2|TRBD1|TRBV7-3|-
TGTGCCAGCAGCCTAGGGACAGGGGCCGGGGAGCTGTTTTTT
CASSLGTGAGELFF
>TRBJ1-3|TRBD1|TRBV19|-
TGTGCCAGTAGTGATACCGGACAGGGGGCCTTCGGTGGAAACACCATATATTTT
CASSDTGQGAFGGNTIYF
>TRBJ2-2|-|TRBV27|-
TGTGCCAGCATGAGGGGGAGGGACACCGGGGAGCTGTTTTTT
CASMRGRDTGELFF
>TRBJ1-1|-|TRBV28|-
TGTGCCAGCAGCCCGGACTCGAACACTGAAGCTTTCTTT
CASSPDSNTEAFF
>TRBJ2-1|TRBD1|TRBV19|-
TGTGCCAGTAGGACAGGGGGCTCCTACAATGAGCAGTTCTTC
CASRTGGSYNEQFF
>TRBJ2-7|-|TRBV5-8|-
TGTGCCAGCAGAGAACAGCTACCCTACGAGCAGTACTTC
CASREQLPYEQYF
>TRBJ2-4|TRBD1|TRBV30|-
TGTGCCTGGAGTCCTGCGGACAGGGTCATAGCCAAAAACATTCAGTACTTC
CAWSPADRVIAKNIQYF
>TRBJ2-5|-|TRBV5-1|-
TGCGCCAGCAGCTTGGTGGAGGAGACCCAGTACTTC
CASSLVEETQYF
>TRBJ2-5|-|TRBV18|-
TGTGCCAGCTCACCTTGGACAGAAGAGACCCAGTACTTC
CASSPWTEETQYF
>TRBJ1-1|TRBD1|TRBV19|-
TGTGCCAGTGGGGGGGGACAGGGGAGCGCTGAAGCTTTCTTT
CASGGGQGSAEAFF
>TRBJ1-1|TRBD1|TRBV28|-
TGTGCCAGCAGTCCGGCCTATTCAGGGGGTCCCACTGAAGCTTTCTTT
CASSPAYSGGPTEAFF